The rows below give T cell receptor beta chains drawn from one sample of a study of cytomegalovirus exposure and HLA in healthy donors. Generated by immunoSEQ multiplex PCR, the TCRdb table keeps only in-frame clones and is missing some. The data contain approximately 160,000 clones, 85% of them singletons. The sequenced material came from PBMCs. The receptors derive from a man aged 30 to 45 in good health and CMV-seropositive. Each CDR3 is given with its conserved first and last residue. D genes are given only for firm matches. Not all rows give a size; the values are once, few, many and, for expanded clones, a class.

j_call d_call clone_size v_call cdr3_nt cdr3_aa
TRBJ1-2 NA once TRBV7-9 TGTGCCAGCAGCCCCGTCACCACATATGGCTACACCTTC CASSPVTTYGYTF
TRBJ1-2 TRBD1 NA TRBV18 TGTGCCAGCTCACCACCTCAGGGGGGCAGAGCTAACTATGGCTACACCTTC CASSPPQGGRANYGYTF
TRBJ1-6 NA NA TRBV19 TGTGCCAGTAGAGGGCCGGAGGGACGCTCTAATTCACCCCTCCACTTT CASRGPEGRSNSPLHF
TRBJ1-1 NA NA TRBV19 TGTGCCAGTAAGGGCCGGCAGGGGACATTCACTGAAGCTTTCTTT CASKGRQGTFTEAFF
TRBJ2-5 TRBD2 NA TRBV6-1 TGTGCCAGCCACCTCGGGGGGAGCCAAGAGACCCAGTACTTC CASHLGGSQETQYF
TRBJ1-5 TRBD1 NA TRBV30 TGTGCCTGGAGTGCGGGACAGGGGCATCCGAGCAATCAGCCCCAGCATTTT CAWSAGQGHPSNQPQHF
TRBJ2-3 NA few TRBV4-2 TGTGCCAGCAGCCAAGATTTTGGGGCCACAGATACGCAGTATTTT CASSQDFGATDTQYF
TRBJ1-1 NA NA TRBV7-2 TGTGCCAGCAGCTTAGTTGGACAGTCTGAAGCTTTCTTT CASSLVGQSEAFF
TRBJ2-4 TRBD1 NA TRBV11-2 TGTGCCAGCAGCTCCGACAGGGGCCCTATACTCAAAAACATTCAGTACTTC CASSSDRGPILKNIQYF
TRBJ2-5 TRBD2 NA TRBV7-9 TGTGCCAGCAGCCCAGGACTAGCGGGAGAGACCCAGTACTTC CASSPGLAGETQYF
TRBJ2-3 TRBD2 NA TRBV30 TGTGCCTGGAGTGTAGAAGCGGGGGGGGTCTTCAGCACAGATACGCAGTATTTT CAWSVEAGGVFSTDTQYF
TRBJ1-6 TRBD1 few TRBV6-6 TGTGCCAGCAGTTACGGCACCGGGACAGAGAATTCACCCCTCCACTTT CASSYGTGTENSPLHF
TRBJ1-2 TRBD1 NA TRBV13 TGTGCCAGCAGCATAAGCGCGGCACAGGGGTTAAATGGCTACACCTTC CASSISAAQGLNGYTF
TRBJ2-7 NA NA TRBV19 TGTGCCAGTAGTATCGACGGACAGCTGAGCTCCTACGAGCAGTACTTC CASSIDGQLSSYEQYF
TRBJ2-5 TRBD2 NA TRBV5-6 TGTGCCAGCAGCTTGGGGGCGGGGGCCCAGTACTTC CASSLGAGAQYF
TRBJ2-5 TRBD2 NA TRBV30 TGTGCCTGGGGGGTATTAGCGGGGCGGGAGACCCAGTACTTC CAWGVLAGRETQYF
TRBJ1-1 NA few TRBV4-1 TGCGCCAGCAGCCAAGATGGGCGAGGGCTCGGCGACACTGAAGCTTTCTTT CASSQDGRGLGDTEAFF
TRBJ2-5 NA NA TRBV7-2 TGTGCCAGCAGCTGGGTGCAGGGACAAGAGACCCAGTACTTC CASSWVQGQETQYF
TRBJ2-2 NA NA TRBV19 TGTGCCAGTACGTGGGGAGGAGAATTGCCCGGGGAGCTGTTTTTT CASTWGGELPGELFF
TRBJ1-2 NA once TRBV6-5 TGTGCCAGCAGTTACCCCGCAGGGTCTGGCTATGGCTACACCTTC CASSYPAGSGYGYTF
TRBJ1-6 NA few TRBV5-6 TGTGCCAGCAGCTTGAGGGGGAGTTTAGCCCTCCACTTT CASSLRGSLALHF
TRBJ1-5 NA NA TRBV6-5 TGTGCCAGCAGTTACTCAGCGGTGGCAAATCAGCCCCAGCATTTT CASSYSAVANQPQHF
TRBJ2-1 NA NA TRBV7-8 TGTGCCAGCAGCTTATCCGGGGGCTCCTACAATGAGCAGTTCTTC CASSLSGGSYNEQFF